Below, 20 T cell receptor beta chains from the same sample are listed, as sequenced in a study of early T cells in non-severe SARS-CoV-2 infection. TCRdb redid the calling of the 5' RACE reads with MiXCR, one entry per CDR3 protein. The repertoire holds about 61,000 distinct CDR3 sequences, with about 12% as singletons. Sample: whole blood, taken at baseline. The source is an adult who was a healthcare worker with PCR-confirmed SARS-CoV-2 infection or an uninfected control (not recorded which). The donor label of this sample is uncertain.

This clonotype has ten or more counts. The gene calls are TRBV2 and TRBJ2-3, with 9 nucleotides matching TRBD2. The junction had 5 bases not matched to a gene; V was cut back by 6 bases and J by 4 bases. The germline V gene encodes CDR1 SNHLY and CDR2 FYNNEI. The CDR3 sequence is 14 residues long. Written as DNA, the CDR3 is TGTGCCAGCAGGGGAGCGGGGGGCTCAGATACGCAGTATTTT. Translated: CASRGAGGSDTQYF.

The genes are TRBV2 and TRBJ2-6, with a tentative D call TRBD1 (6 bases). Trimming pared 3 bases from V and 3 bases from J, leaving 9 bases between. Germline CDR1 SNHLY, CDR2 FYNNEI. The length of the CDR3 is 15 residues. Here the CDR3 reads CASSEGALGANVLTF. Here the CDR3 DNA reads TGTGCCAGCAGTGAGGGGGCGCTTGGGGCCAACGTCCTGACTTTC.

There are a few counts of this clonotype. The rearrangement joins TRBV5-1 to TRBJ2-3, with TRBD1 as a possible D gene (5 bases). The V gene's germline CDR1 is SGHRS and CDR2 YFSETQ. The V end lost 1 base, the J end lost 4 bases, and 7 bases lay between the germline ends. The CDR3 has 13 amino acids. The CDR3 spells CASSLIGADTQYF. CDR3 bases: TGCGCCAGCAGCTTGATAGGGGCAGATACGCAGTATTTT.

This clonotype came up a few times. The chain links TRBV20-1 to TRBJ1-3; unclear D gene. Germline CDR1 and CDR2: DFQATT and SNEGSKA (reference sequence). With 0 bases removed from V and 1 base from J, the gap between germline ends came to 10 bases. The CDR3 consists of 15 residues. Here the CDR3 reads CSARDSSTSGNTIYF. CDR3 coding DNA: TGCAGTGCTAGAGATTCCTCCACGTCTGGAAACACCATATATTTT.

This clonotype was seen repeatedly, ten times or more. The chain uses TRBV20-1 and TRBJ2-2; 11 bases map to TRBD1. With 5 bases clipped from V and 4 bases from J, the junction kept 9 bases outside the gene matches. Germline V CDR1 and CDR2: DFQATT, SNEGSKA (reference sequence). This CDR3 region has 16 residues. For the CDR3, the DNA is TGCAGTGCTGGCGGACAGGGGGCGGTGTCCACCGGGGAGCTGTTTTTT. Residues: CSAGGQGAVSTGELFF.

This clonotype was observed a handful of times. The rearrangement uses TRBV6-6 and TRBJ2-1; 10 positions agree with TRBD2. Germline V gives CDR1 MNHNY, CDR2 SVGAGI (reference sequence). V lost 3 bases, J lost 4 bases, and 9 bases stayed unmatched. This CDR3 has 17 residues. The CDR3 reads CASSYWASGGLYNEQFF. CDR3 coding DNA: TGTGCCAGCAGTTATTGGGCTAGCGGGGGATTATACAATGAGCAGTTCTTC.

This clonotype turned up a few times. The chain links TRBV11-2 to TRBJ1-1; 7 bases fit TRBD1. The CDR3 covers 15 residues. Trimming removed 3 bases from V and 5 bases from J; junction bases left unmatched: 9. Germline-derived CDR1 and CDR2 are SGHAT and FQNNGV. CDR3: CASSLTGYLYTEAFF. In DNA form, the CDR3 reads TGTGCCAGCAGCTTGACAGGGTATCTCTATACTGAAGCTTTCTTT. Full variable domain (remainder filled in from reference TRBV11-2 and TRBJ1-1): EAGVAQSPRYKIIEKRQSVAFWCNPISGHATLYWYQQILGQGPKLLIQFQNNGVVDDSQLPKDRFSAERLKGVDSTLKIQPAKLEDSAVYLCASSLTGYLYTEAFFGQGTRLTVV.

This clonotype occurred a few times. The V gene is TRBV11-2, the J gene TRBJ2-7; the D is unclear. Germline V gives CDR1 SGHAT, CDR2 FQNNGV. CDR3 length: 13 amino acids. The germline V and J ends were trimmed by 2 bases and 2 bases, with 7 bases remaining between them. CDR3 in DNA: TGTGCCAGCAGCTTACTCGGTCCCTACGAGCAGTACGTC. This codes for CASSLLGPYEQYV.

In this sample, this clonotype turned up many times. The chain uses TRBV7-3 and TRBJ2-1, with a tentative D call TRBD1 (5 bases). The CDR3 runs to 14 residues. Germline CDR1 SGHTA, CDR2 FQGTGA. Trimming stripped 2 bases from V and 7 bases from J, with 12 bases between. CDR3 protein: CASSLSGLRNEQFF. DNA of the CDR3: TGTGCCAGCAGCTTATCAGGGCTTAGAAATGAGCAGTTCTTC.

This clonotype has only a few counts. This rearrangement joins TRBV29-1 to TRBJ1-2, with 9 bases matching TRBD1. Germline CDR1 reads SQVTM; CDR2 reads ANQGSEA. This CDR3 has 16 residues. After removal of 4 bases from V and 0 bases from J, the junction contained 9 bases not matched to a gene. The DNA of the CDR3 is TGCAGCGTTGGTCCACAGGGGGCTAAAGCTAACTATGGCTACACCTTC. Protein sequence: CSVGPQGAKANYGYTF.

The chain has TRBV11-3 and TRBJ2-1, with D tentatively TRBD2 (5 bases). This CDR3 comprises 13 residues. CDR1 and CDR2 from the germline V gene are SGHNT and YENEEA. Trimming took 3 bases from V and 5 from J, leaving 8 bases between them. The CDR3 spells CASSFQADNEQFF. In DNA, the CDR3 is TGTGCCAGCAGCTTTCAAGCGGACAATGAGCAGTTCTTC.

V usage is TRBV29-1 and J usage is TRBJ2-5; D call uncertain. The germline V gene has CDR1 SQVTM and CDR2 ANQGSEA. V was shortened by 5 bases and J by 4 bases, with 20 bases between the two germline ends. The CDR3 runs to 15 residues. CDR3 sequence: CSVSQHHRERETQYF. CDR3 bases: TGCAGCGTTTCACAACACCACCGAGAGCGAGAGACCCAGTACTTC.

The chain employs TRBV11-2 and TRBJ2-1, with D possibly being TRBD2 (5 bases). The germline gives CDR1 SGHAT, CDR2 FQNNGV. V was pared by 6 bases and J by 4 bases, with 19 bases between. The CDR3 runs 16 residues. The CDR3 bases are TGTGCCAGCAGTAAGGTAATTACAGCGGTTTACAATGAGCAGTTCTTC. It is translated as CASSKVITAVYNEQFF.

This chain uses TRBV12-3 or TRBV12-4 with TRBJ1-2; 7 bases line up with TRBD1. The CDR3 covers 12 residues. V gave up 6 bases and J gave up 10 bases; unmatched junction bases: 8. CDR3 DNA: TGTGCCAGCAGCTACAGGGGCGGCGCCTACACCTTC. It yields the protein CASSYRGGAYTF.

This clonotype has at least ten counts. V and J are TRBV5-1 and TRBJ2-2, with 14 bases aligning to TRBD2. This CDR3 is 17 amino acids long. Germline lookup yields CDR1 SGHRS and CDR2 YFSETQ. Unmatched junction bases numbered 7, after V lost 4 bases and J lost 5 bases. CDR3 DNA: TGCGCCAGCAGCGGACCCGGGACTAGCGGGGGAACCGGGGAGCTGTTTTTT. This codes for CASSGPGTSGGTGELFF.

Concerning this clonotype itself: A read error is possible here, since a much larger clone lies one base away. The CDR3 DNA sequence: TGTGCCACCAGTTACTGGGACTCGCAGTATTTT. It codes for CATSYWDSQYF. The V gene is TRBV6-2 or TRBV6-3, the J gene TRBJ2-3; TRBD2 is a possible D gene (6 bases). The CDR3 has 11 amino acids. In germline, CDR1 is MNHEY, CDR2 SVGEGT.

This clonotype was seen repeatedly, ten times or more. J is TRBJ2-3 and V is TRBV7-8; D is ambiguous. CDR3 length equals 15 residues. V dropped 3 bases and J dropped 5 bases, with 15 bases sitting between them. Per germline, CDR1 SGHVS and CDR2 FQNEAQ. CDR3 amino acids: CASSFLGPSLDTQYF. The DNA of the CDR3 is TGTGCCAGCAGCTTTCTGGGCCCTTCATTAGATACGCAGTATTTT.

This clonotype has a handful of counts. The chain employs TRBV2 and TRBJ2-7; D is uncertain. This CDR3 has 13 residues. Germline CDR1 reads SNHLY; CDR2 reads FYNNEI. Trimming took off 6 bases at V and 10 bases at J, with 19 bases between the two ends. The CDR3 nucleotides are TGTGCCAGCAGGAATTCCATGGCGCCTCGACAGTACGTC. Translating it yields CASRNSMAPRQYV.

A few counts support this clonotype. This chain links TRBV28 with TRBJ1-1; 10 bases align to TRBD1. V lost 5 bases and J lost 3; bases outside the gene matches: 9. The CDR3 length is 16 residues. The germline gives CDR1 MDHEN, CDR2 SYDVKM. CDR3 loop: CASSGGDRGRDTEAFF. CDR3 DNA sequence: TGTGCCAGCAGTGGCGGGGACAGGGGCCGGGACACTGAAGCTTTCTTT. The whole variable domain, filled in from reference TRBV28 and TRBJ1-1, reads DVKVTQSSRYLVKRTGEKVFLECVQDMDHENMFWYRQDPGLGLRLIYFSYDVKMKEKGDIPEGYSVSREKKERFSLILESASTNQTSMYLCASSGGDRGRDTEAFFGQGTRLTVV.

The CDR3 DNA reads as TGTGCCAGCAGTGAGAGGGCTGGCTTGTGGCCCCAGCATTTT. Protein: CASSERAGLWPQHF. The chain combines TRBV2 with TRBJ1-5; no firm D call. Per germline, CDR1 SNHLY and CDR2 FYNNEI. V was cut by 3 bases and J by 9 bases, with 15 bases left in between. There are 14 residues in the CDR3.